A single count supports the clone carrying this TCR beta chain. The data stem from a study of cytomegalovirus exposure and HLA in healthy donors. The CDR3 extends over 15 amino acids. The PCR contained 60 Vbeta and 13 Jbeta primers. Here immunoSEQ multiplex PCR was the method, and the copy in TCRdb shows in-frame clones only, minus some. The table has fewer than 250,000 clones, 60% to 80% seen once. This chain uses TRBV21-1 with TRBJ1-2. TRBV21-1 is a pseudogene. The sequenced material came from PBMCs. The source of this sequence is a woman aged 25-40 years in good health and CMV-seronegative. The CDR3 DNA sequence: TGTGCCAGCAGCAAAGGGAGGGGCAAAAACTATGGCTACACCTTC. This gives the protein CASSKGRGKNYGYTF.